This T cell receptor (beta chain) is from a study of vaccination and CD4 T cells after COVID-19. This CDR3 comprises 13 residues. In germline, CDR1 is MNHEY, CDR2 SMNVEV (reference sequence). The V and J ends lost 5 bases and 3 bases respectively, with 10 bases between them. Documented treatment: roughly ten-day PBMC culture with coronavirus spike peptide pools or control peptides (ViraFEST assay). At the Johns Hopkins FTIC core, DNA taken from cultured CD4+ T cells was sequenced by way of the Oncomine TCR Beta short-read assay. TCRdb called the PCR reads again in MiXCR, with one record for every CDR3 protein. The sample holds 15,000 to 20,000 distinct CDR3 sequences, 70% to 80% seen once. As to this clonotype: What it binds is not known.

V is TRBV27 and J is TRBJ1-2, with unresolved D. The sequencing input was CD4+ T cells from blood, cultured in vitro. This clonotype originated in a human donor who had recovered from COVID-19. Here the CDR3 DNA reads TGTGCCAGCAGTCCACAGAGTTACTATGGCTACACCTTC. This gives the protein CASSPQSYYGYTF.